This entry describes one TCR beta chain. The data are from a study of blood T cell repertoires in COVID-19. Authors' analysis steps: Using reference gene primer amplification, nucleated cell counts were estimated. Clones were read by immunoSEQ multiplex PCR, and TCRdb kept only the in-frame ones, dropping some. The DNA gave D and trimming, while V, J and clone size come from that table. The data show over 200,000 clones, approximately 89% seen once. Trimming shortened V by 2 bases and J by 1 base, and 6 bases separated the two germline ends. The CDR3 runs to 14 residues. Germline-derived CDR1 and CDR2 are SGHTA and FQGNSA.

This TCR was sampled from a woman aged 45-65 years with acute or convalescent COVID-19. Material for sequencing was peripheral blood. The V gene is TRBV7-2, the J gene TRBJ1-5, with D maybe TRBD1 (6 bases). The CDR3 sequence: CASSLQGSNQPQHF. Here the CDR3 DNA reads TGTGCCAGCAGCTTACAGGGGAGCAATCAGCCCCAGCATTTT.